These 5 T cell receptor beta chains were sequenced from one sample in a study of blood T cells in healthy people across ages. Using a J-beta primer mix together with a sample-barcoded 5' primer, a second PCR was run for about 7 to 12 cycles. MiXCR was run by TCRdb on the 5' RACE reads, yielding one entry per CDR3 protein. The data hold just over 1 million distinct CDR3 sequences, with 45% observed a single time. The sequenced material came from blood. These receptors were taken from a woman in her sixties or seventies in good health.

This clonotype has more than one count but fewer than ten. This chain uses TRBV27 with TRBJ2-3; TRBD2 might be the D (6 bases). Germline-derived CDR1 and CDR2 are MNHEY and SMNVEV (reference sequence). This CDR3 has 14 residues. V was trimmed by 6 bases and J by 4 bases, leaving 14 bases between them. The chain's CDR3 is CASSLSGRPDTQYF. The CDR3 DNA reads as TGTGCCAGCAGCCTATCAGGGAGGCCAGATACGCAGTATTTT.

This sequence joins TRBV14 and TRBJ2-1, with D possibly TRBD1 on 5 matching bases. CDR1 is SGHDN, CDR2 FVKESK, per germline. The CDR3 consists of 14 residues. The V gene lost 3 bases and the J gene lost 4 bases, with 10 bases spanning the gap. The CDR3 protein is CASSQYTGYNEQFF. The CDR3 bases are TGTGCCAGCAGCCAGTATACAGGATACAATGAGCAGTTCTTC.

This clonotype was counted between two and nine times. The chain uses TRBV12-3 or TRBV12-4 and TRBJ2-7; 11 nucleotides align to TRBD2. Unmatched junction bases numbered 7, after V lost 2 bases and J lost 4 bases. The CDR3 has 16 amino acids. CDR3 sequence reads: CASSLTSGRSWYEQYF. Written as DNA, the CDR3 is TGTGCCAGCAGTTTAACTAGCGGGAGATCTTGGTACGAGCAGTACTTC.

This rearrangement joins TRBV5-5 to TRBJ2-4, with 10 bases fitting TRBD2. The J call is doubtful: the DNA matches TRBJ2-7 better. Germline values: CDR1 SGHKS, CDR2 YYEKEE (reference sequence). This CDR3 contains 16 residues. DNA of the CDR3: TGTGCCAGCAGCCCTGCGGGACTAGCGAAACCCTACGAGCAGTACTTC. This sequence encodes CASSPAGLAKPYEQYF.

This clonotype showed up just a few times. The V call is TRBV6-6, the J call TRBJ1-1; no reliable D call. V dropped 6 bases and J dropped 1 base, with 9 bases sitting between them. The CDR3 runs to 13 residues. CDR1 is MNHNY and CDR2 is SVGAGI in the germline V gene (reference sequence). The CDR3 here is CASRVRQNTEAFF. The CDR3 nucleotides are TGTGCCAGCAGAGTCAGGCAGAACACTGAAGCTTTCTTT.